These 2 T cell receptor beta chains originate from one sample sequenced in a study of OX40 agonist ivuxolimab in advanced cancers. The protocol was immunoSEQ multiplex PCR, while the TCRdb copy is restricted to in-frame clones and leaves out a portion. The sample shows fewer than 90,000 clones, nearly 90% of them seen only once. Sequenced material: CD4+ or CD8+ T cells sorted from blood, taken in a trial of the OX40 agonist ivuxolimab. The origin of the receptors is an adult with an advanced solid tumor such as melanoma, head and neck, liver or kidney cancer.

V usage is TRBV5-1 and J usage is TRBJ2-5; 9 bases are shared with TRBD2. The CDR3 contains 16 residues. The V gene's germline CDR1 is SGHRS and CDR2 YFSETQ. V shed 0 bases and J 1 base; nucleotides not matched to a gene: 4. The CDR3 region is CASSLEERGVQETQYF. CDR3 nucleotides: TGCGCCAGCAGCTTGGAGGAGCGGGGGGTCCAAGAGACCCAGTACTTC.

The chain is built from TRBV6-5 and TRBJ1-5, with a possible D match to TRBD1 (6 bases). Between the trimmed V and J ends, which lost 6 bases and 3 bases, there was a span of 15 bases. CDR1 and CDR2 from the germline V gene are MNHEY and SVGAGI. The CDR3 length is 15 residues. The CDR3, as DNA: TGTGCCAGCAGCTTAAGCACAGGGACCAATCAGCCCCAGCATTTT. Translating gives CASSLSTGTNQPQHF.